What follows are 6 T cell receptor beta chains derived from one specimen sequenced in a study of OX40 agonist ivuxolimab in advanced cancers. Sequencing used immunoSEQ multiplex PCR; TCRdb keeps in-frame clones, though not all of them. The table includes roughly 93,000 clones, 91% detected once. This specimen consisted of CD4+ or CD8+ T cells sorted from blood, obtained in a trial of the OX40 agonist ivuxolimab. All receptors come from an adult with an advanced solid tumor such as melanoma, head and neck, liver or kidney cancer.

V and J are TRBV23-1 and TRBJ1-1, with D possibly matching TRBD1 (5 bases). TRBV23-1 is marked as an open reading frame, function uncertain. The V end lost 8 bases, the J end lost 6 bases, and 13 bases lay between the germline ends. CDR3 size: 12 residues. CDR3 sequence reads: CASQVLGAEAFF. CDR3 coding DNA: TGCGCCAGCCAAGTCCTAGGGGCTGAAGCTTTCTTT.

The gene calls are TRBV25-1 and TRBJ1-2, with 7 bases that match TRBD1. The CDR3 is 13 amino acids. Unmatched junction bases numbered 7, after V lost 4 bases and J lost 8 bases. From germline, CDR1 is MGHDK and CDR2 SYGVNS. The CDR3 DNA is TGTGCCAGCAGTGCCACAGGGGCCAGAGGCTACACCTTC. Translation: CASSATGARGYTF.

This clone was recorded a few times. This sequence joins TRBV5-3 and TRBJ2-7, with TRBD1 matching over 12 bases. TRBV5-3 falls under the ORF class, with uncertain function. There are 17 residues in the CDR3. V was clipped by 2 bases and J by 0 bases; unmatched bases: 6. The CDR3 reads CARSFGTGGWSSYEQYF. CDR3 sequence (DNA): TGTGCCAGAAGCTTCGGGACAGGGGGCTGGAGCTCCTACGAGCAGTACTTC.

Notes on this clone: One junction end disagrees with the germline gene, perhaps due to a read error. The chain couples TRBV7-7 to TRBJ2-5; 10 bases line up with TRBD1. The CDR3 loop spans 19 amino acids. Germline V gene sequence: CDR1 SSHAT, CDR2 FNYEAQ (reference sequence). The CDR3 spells CASSLEGTGAAVARETQYF. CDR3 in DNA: TGTGCTAGCAGCTTAGAAGGGACAGGGGCTGCCGTCGCGCGAGAGACCCAGTACTTC.

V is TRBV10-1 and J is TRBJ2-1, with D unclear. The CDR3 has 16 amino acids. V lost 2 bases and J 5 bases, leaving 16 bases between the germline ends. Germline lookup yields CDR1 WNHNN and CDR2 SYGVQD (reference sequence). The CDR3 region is CASSEDTSLTHNEQFF. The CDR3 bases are TGCGCCAGCAGTGAGGACACAAGTTTAACCCACAATGAGCAGTTCTTC.

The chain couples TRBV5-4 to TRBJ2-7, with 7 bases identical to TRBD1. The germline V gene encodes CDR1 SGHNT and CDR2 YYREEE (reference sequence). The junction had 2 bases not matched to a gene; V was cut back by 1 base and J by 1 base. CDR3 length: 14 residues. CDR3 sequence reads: CASSLTQGSYEQYF. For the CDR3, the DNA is TGTGCCAGCAGCTTGACACAGGGGTCCTACGAGCAGTACTTC.